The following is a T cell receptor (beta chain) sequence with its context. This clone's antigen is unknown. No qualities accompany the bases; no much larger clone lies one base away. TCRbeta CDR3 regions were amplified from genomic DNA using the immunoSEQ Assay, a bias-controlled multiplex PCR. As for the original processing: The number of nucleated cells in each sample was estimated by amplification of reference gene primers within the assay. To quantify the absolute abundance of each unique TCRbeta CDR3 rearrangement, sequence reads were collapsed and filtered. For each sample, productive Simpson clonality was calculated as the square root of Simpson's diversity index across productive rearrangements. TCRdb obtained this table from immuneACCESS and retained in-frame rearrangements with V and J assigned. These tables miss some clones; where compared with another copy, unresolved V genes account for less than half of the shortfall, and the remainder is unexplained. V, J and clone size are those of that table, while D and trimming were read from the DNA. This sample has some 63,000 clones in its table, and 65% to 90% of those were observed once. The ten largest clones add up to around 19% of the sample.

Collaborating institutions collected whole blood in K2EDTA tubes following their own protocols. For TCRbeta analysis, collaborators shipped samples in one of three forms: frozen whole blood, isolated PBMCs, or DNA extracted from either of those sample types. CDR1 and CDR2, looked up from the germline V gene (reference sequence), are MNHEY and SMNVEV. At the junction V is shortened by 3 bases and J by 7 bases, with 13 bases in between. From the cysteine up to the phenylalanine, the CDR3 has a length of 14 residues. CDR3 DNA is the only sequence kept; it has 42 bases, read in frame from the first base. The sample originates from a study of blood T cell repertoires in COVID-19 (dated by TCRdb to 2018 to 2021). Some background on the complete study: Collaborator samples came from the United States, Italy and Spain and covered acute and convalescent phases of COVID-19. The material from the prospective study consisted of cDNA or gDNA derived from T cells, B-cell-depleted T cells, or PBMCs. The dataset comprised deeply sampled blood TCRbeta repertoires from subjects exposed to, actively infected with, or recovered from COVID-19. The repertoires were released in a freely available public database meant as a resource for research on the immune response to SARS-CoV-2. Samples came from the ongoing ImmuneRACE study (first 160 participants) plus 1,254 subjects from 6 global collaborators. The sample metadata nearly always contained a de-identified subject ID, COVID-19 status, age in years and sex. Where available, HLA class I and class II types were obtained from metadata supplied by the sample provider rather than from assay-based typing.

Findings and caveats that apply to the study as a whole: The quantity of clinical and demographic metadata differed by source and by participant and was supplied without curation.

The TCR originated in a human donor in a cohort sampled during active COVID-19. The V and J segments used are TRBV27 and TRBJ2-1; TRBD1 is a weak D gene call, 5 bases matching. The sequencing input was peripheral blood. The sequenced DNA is TGTGCCAGCAGTTTGCAACAGGTAGAAAATGAGCAGTTCTTC. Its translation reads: CASSLQQVENEQFF.